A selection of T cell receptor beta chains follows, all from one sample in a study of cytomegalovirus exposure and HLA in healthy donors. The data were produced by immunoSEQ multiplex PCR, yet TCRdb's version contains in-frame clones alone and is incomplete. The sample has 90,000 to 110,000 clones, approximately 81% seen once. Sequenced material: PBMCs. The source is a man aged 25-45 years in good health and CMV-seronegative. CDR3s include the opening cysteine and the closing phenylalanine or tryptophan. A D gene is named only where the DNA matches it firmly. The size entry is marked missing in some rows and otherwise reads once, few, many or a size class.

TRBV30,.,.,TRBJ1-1,CAWSVLAGTEAFF,TGTGCCTGGAGTGTACTGGCGGGAACTGAAGCTTTCTTT
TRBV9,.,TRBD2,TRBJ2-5,CASSVVLAGGLETQYF,TGTGCCAGCAGCGTAGTTTTAGCGGGGGGGTTAGAGACCCAGTACTTC
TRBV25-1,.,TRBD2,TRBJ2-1,CASSAGGSYNEQFF,TGTGCCAGCAGTGCCGGGGGGTCCTACAATGAGCAGTTCTTC
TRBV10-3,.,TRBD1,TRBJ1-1,CAISETGGLGTEAFF,TGTGCCATCAGTGAGACAGGGGGCTTGGGCACTGAAGCTTTCTTT
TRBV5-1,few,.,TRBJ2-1,CASSFQGSYNEQFF,TGCGCCAGCAGCTTCCAGGGGAGCTACAATGAGCAGTTCTTC
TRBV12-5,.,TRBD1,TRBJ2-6,CASGFLQGRGANVLTF,TGTGCTAGTGGTTTCCTACAGGGGCGGGGGGCCAACGTCCTGACTTTC
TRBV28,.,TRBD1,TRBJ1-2,CASSPGGLGYTF,TGTGCCAGCAGCCCAGGGGGCTTGGGCTACACCTTC
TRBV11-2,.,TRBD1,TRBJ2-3,CASSLGPGQGLSDTQYF,TGTGCCAGCAGCTTAGGGCCGGGACAGGGATTGTCAGATACGCAGTATTTT
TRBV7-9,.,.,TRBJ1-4,CASSLDRATNEKLFF,TGTGCCAGCAGCTTAGACAGGGCAACTAATGAAAAACTGTTTTTT
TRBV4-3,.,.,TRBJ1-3,CASSQDAANTIYF,TGCGCCAGCAGCCAAGATGCGGCAAACACCATATATTTT
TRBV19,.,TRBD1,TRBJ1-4,CASSNRGGLANEKLFF,TGTGCCAGTAGTAACAGGGGTGGCTTAGCTAATGAAAAACTGTTTTTT
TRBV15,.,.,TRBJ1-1,CATSVGPEGTEAFF,TGTGCCACCAGCGTCGGTCCAGAGGGTACTGAAGCTTTCTTT
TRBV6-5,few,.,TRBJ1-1,CASSYWGRGGNTEAFF,TGTGCCAGCAGTTACTGGGGGAGGGGAGGGAACACTGAAGCTTTCTTT
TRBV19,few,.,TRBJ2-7,CASSIQGAYEQYF,TGTGCCAGTAGTATTCAAGGGGCCTACGAGCAGTACTTC
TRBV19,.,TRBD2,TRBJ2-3,CASSIELAGDRYF,TGTGCCAGTAGTATCGAGCTAGCGGGGGACCGGTATTTT
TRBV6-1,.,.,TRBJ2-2,CASSSDRRLTGELFF,TGTGCCAGCAGCTCCGACCGGCGGCTGACCGGGGAGCTGTTTTTT
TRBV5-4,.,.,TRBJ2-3,CASSLGGSTDTQYF,TGTGCCAGCAGCTTGGGAGGGAGCACAGATACGCAGTATTTT
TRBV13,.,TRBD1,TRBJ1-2,CASSERQGAEGYTF,TGTGCCAGCAGCGAGCGACAGGGGGCAGAGGGCTACACCTTC
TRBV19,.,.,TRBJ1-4,CASSIRTSEKLFF,TGTGCCAGTAGTATACGGACAAGTGAAAAACTGTTTTTT
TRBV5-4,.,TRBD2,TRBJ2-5,CASSLAGGRETQYF,TGTGCCAGCAGTTTGGCGGGGGGCCGAGAGACCCAGTACTTC
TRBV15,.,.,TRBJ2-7,CATSPRLSYEQYF,TGTGCCACCAGCCCGCGACTTTCCTACGAGCAGTACTTC
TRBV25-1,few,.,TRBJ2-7,CASSESGQPLIVF,TGTGCCAGCAGTGAATCCGGACAGCCCTTAATTGTATTC